By frequency, the clone carrying this T cell receptor beta chain is medium-sized. Its antigen is currently unknown. The sample originates from a study of monozygotic twins with inflammatory bowel disease. The CDR3 is 14 amino acids. Points from the study as a whole: Subtypes among T cells remained indistinguishable. Evidence did not back any single strong signal or clonotype linked to IBD.

Total RNA amounting to approximately 3,500 ng went into each TCR library. TCRalpha and TCRbeta cDNA was put through two nested PCRs of roughly 17 and 9 cycles. Following a re-call of the 5' RACE reads, TCRdb has one entry per CDR3 protein and lacks DNA. Its listing shows around 410,000 distinct CDR3 sequences. The clonotype comes from a human donor with ulcerative colitis or Crohn's disease, or a healthy co-twin of an affected twin (not recorded which). Sequenced input: blood. The chain combines TRBV12-3 or TRBV12-4 with TRBJ1-1. CDR3 sequence: CASSLNIGNTEAFF.